Below are 9 T cell receptor beta chains sequenced from a single sample in a study of cytomegalovirus exposure and HLA in healthy donors. This PCR relied on a set of 60 Vbeta primers and 13 Jbeta primers. Produced via immunoSEQ multiplex PCR; TCRdb's table is partial and in-frame only. Among 90,000 to 120,000 clones, 65% to 85% were seen once, and the ten largest hold about 2%. The sample comprised PBMCs. Receptors were obtained from a man younger than 30 in good health and CMV-seronegative.

The rearrangement links TRBV9 to TRBJ2-1, with 7 bases aligning to TRBD2. CDR1 and CDR2 from the germline V gene are SGDLS and YYNGEE. V lost 0 bases, J lost 3 bases, and 3 bases stayed unmatched. This CDR3 comprises 15 residues. In DNA form, the CDR3 reads TGTGCCAGCAGCGTAGGGGGGGGGAACTACAATGAGCAGTTCTTC. This encodes CASSVGGGNYNEQFF.

The chain has TRBV10-3 and TRBJ2-7; 9 bases align to TRBD2. From germline, CDR1 is ENHRY and CDR2 SYGVKD. Losses at the gene ends were 5 bases for V and 5 bases for J; bases not matched to a gene: 7. The length of the CDR3 is 14 residues. The CDR3 reads CAISPPGLADEQYF. The CDR3 DNA reads as TGTGCCATCAGTCCCCCGGGACTAGCCGACGAGCAGTACTTC.

In the case of this clone: Other DNA sequences within the sample encode an identical CDR3. This chain connects TRBV14 to TRBJ2-1; D is uncertain. The V gene's germline CDR1 is SGHDN and CDR2 FVKESK. Deletions cut 4 bases from V and 0 bases from J, with 10 bases between. CDR3 length equals 15 residues. Written as DNA, the CDR3 is TGTGCCAGCAGCCCCACGAGGAGCTCCTACAATGAGCAGTTCTTC. It is translated as CASSPTRSSYNEQFF.

The CDR3 DNA reads as TGTGCCAGCAGCTTGCCGGGCACCGGGGAGCTGTTTTTT. Its translation is CASSLPGTGELFF. J is TRBJ2-2 and V is TRBV5-4; no clear D. V dropped 1 base and J dropped 4 bases, with 5 bases sitting between them. The CDR3 has 13 residues. CDR1 and CDR2 (germline): SGHNT, YYREEE (reference sequence).

The chain employs TRBV18 and TRBJ1-1; D call uncertain. CDR3 length: 12 amino acids. Per the germline V gene, CDR1 is KGHSH and CDR2 is LQKENI. V shed 2 bases and J shed 8 bases, with 9 bases lying between them. The CDR3 region has the DNA TGTGCCAGCTCACCAGGGAGGGAGGAAGCTTTCTTT. It encodes CASSPGREEAFF.

The chain employs TRBV9 and TRBJ2-3, with D uncertain. CDR3 length: 14 amino acids. Germline V gives CDR1 SGDLS, CDR2 YYNGEE. V was clipped by 0 bases and J by 1 base, with 6 bases between them. The chain's CDR3 is CASSVVSGTDTQYF. As DNA, the CDR3 is TGTGCCAGCAGCGTAGTTTCGGGCACAGATACGCAGTATTTT.

The V gene is TRBV6-6, the J gene TRBJ2-5; D uncertain. In germline, CDR1 is MNHNY, CDR2 SVGAGI (reference sequence). The V and J ends lost 4 bases and 4 bases respectively, with 7 bases between them. CDR3 length: 12 residues. The CDR3 DNA reads as TGTGCCAGCAGTTCTAATGGAGAGACCCAGTACTTC. It is translated as CASSSNGETQYF.

DNA of the CDR3: TGCGCCAGCAGCTCGACGACTGGGACAGGGGGTGAAGCTTTCTTT. Its translation: CASSSTTGTGGEAFF. The chain links TRBV5-1 to TRBJ1-1; 11 bases are shared with TRBD1. Germline assignment: CDR1 SGHRS and CDR2 YFSETQ. CDR3 size: 15 residues. With 3 bases clipped from V and 7 bases from J, the junction kept 8 bases outside the gene matches.

There are a few counts of this clone. This sequence joins TRBV6-1 and TRBJ1-5; 8 bases are a match to TRBD1. Germline CDR1 is MNHNS and CDR2 is SASEGT. Unmatched junction bases numbered 6, after V lost 4 bases and J lost 4 bases. The CDR3 runs to 15 residues. The chain's CDR3 is CASSVTGVSNQPQHF. CDR3 nucleotide sequence: TGTGCCAGCAGTGTGACAGGGGTCAGTAATCAGCCCCAGCATTTT.